The 17 T cell receptor beta chains below were found in one sample sequenced in a study of cytomegalovirus exposure and HLA in healthy donors. With 60 Vbeta and 13 Jbeta primers, the PCR was carried out. The repertoire was sequenced with immunoSEQ multiplex PCR; TCRdb's copy has only in-frame clones and lacks some. The data contain 160,000 or so clones, around 69% of them singletons. Sequences were obtained from PBMCs. The receptors come from a man aged 60 to 69 in good health and CMV-seronegative.

The chain carries TRBV5-6 and TRBJ2-5; D is perhaps TRBD1 (6 bases). Germline CDR1 and CDR2: SGHDT and YYEEEE. The CDR3 loop spans 13 amino acids. The germline V and J ends were trimmed by 8 bases and 2 bases, with 13 bases remaining between them. The CDR3: CASLIQGQETQYF. DNA for the CDR3: TGTGCCAGTTTAATCCAGGGGCAAGAGACCCAGTACTTC.

V and J are TRBV4-1 and TRBJ1-2; D unclear. Germline CDR1 reads MGHRA; CDR2 reads YSYEKL. Between the trimmed V and J ends, which lost 2 bases and 7 bases, there was a span of 14 bases. The CDR3 runs to 14 residues. The CDR3 coding sequence is TGCGCCAGCAGCCAATCATCGGGATCCAGTGGCTACACCTTC. It translates to CASSQSSGSSGYTF.

V usage is TRBV30 and J usage is TRBJ1-5, with TRBD1 as a possible D gene (6 bases). V dropped 0 bases and J dropped 7 bases, with 13 bases sitting between them. The germline V gene has CDR1 GTSNPN and CDR2 SVGIG (reference sequence). The CDR3 contains 14 residues. CDR3 residues: CAWSVLQGEQPQHF. Here the CDR3 DNA reads TGTGCCTGGAGTGTACTACAGGGAGAGCAGCCCCAGCATTTT.

The chain uses TRBV14 and TRBJ2-5; 12 positions match TRBD2. This CDR3 has 15 residues. From germline, CDR1 is SGHDN and CDR2 FVKESK. V was pared by 4 bases and J by 5 bases, with 5 bases of the junction left unmatched. The CDR3 bases are TGTGCCAGCAGCCTACTAGCGGGAGGTGGGGAGACCCAGTACTTC. This translates into CASSLLAGGGETQYF.

This clone was observed a single time. The chain combines TRBV2 with TRBJ2-5; 8 nucleotides align to TRBD1. The assigned J gene may be wrong: the sequence end matches TRBJ2-7 better. This CDR3 has 14 amino acids. CDR1 is SNHLY, CDR2 FYNNEI, per germline. The CDR3, as DNA: TGTGCCAGCAGTGAGCAGGGGGCGCGCTACGAGCAGTACTTC. This codes for CASSEQGARYEQYF.

The chain links TRBV4-1 to TRBJ2-7; TRBD1 aligns across 9 bases. Germline CDR1 and CDR2: MGHRA and YSYEKL. The ends lost 5 bases at V and 3 bases at J; junction bases unmatched: 8. CDR3 length equals 15 residues. CDR3 sequence reads: CASSYEGTGFYEQYF. CDR3 bases: TGCGCCAGCAGCTACGAGGGGACAGGGTTCTACGAGCAGTACTTC.

This clone was seen a handful of times. V gene TRBV5-1 combines with J gene TRBJ2-1; 10 positions match TRBD2. Germline CDR1 is SGHRS and CDR2 is YFSETQ. Germline trimming cut 1 base from V and 0 bases from J; bases unmatched to any gene: 10. The CDR3 consists of 19 residues. CDR3 in amino acids: CASSLLPSGGGSSYNEQFF. CDR3 bases: TGCGCCAGCAGCTTGTTGCCTAGCGGGGGTGGGAGCTCCTACAATGAGCAGTTCTTC.

This clone has only a few counts. The chain recombines TRBV7-2 with TRBJ1-3; D gene ambiguous. Germline CDR1 is SGHTA and CDR2 is FQGNSA. The CDR3 covers 16 residues. Trimming took 2 bases from V and 0 from J, leaving 11 bases between them. CDR3 in DNA: TGTGCCAGCAGCTTACTACGAACAGACTCTGGAAACACCATATATTTT. Translated: CASSLLRTDSGNTIYF.

The gene calls are TRBV7-8 and TRBJ1-1, with D possibly being TRBD1 (6 bases). This CDR3 comprises 16 residues. Trimming cost V 0 bases and J 5 bases, with 16 bases left between them. Germline lookup yields CDR1 SGHVS and CDR2 FQNEAQ. The CDR3 loop is CASSLALAGEGTEAFF. CDR3 bases: TGTGCCAGCAGCTTAGCGTTGGCAGGGGAGGGGACTGAAGCTTTCTTT.

The V gene is TRBV7-2, the J gene TRBJ2-5; 7 positions match TRBD1. V lost 4 bases to trimming and J lost 2 bases; unmatched junction nucleotides: 4. Germline values: CDR1 SGHTA, CDR2 FQGNSA. The CDR3 is made up of 14 amino acids. The CDR3 region is CASSWGQQQETQYF. The CDR3 DNA is TGTGCCAGCAGCTGGGGACAGCAACAAGAGACCCAGTACTTC.

This clone was picked up a small number of times. The gene calls are TRBV6-5 and TRBJ2-7, with D unresolved. V lost 0 bases and J lost 3, with 12 bases in between. The CDR3 sequence is 15 residues long. CDR1 is MNHEY and CDR2 is SVGAGI in the germline V gene. The CDR3, as DNA: TGTGCCAGCAGTTACTCGCAGGATCCGTTCTACGAGCAGTACTTC. As protein: CASSYSQDPFYEQYF.

CDR3: CASSLGRATYEQYF. The CDR3 nucleotides read TGTGCCAGCAGCTTAGGCAGGGCCACCTACGAGCAGTACTTC. This chain connects TRBV7-2 to TRBJ2-7; tentative D call: TRBD1 (5 bases). V dropped 1 base and J dropped 2 bases, with 9 bases sitting between them. Per germline, CDR1 SGHTA and CDR2 FQGNSA. The CDR3 has 14 residues.

This clone turned up a few times. The V gene is TRBV30, the J gene TRBJ2-3; 12 nucleotides align to TRBD1. The V and J ends lost 8 bases and 3 bases, in that order; junction bases with no gene match: 3. The CDR3 is 13 amino acids. Looked up from germline, CDR1 is GTSNPN and CDR2 is SVGIG (reference sequence). In DNA, the CDR3 is TGTGCCGGGACAGGGGGCGAGACAGATACGCAGTATTTT. As protein: CAGTGGETDTQYF.

This sequence joins TRBV18 and TRBJ2-7; D perhaps matches TRBD2 (5 bases). Trimming cost V 0 bases and J 5 bases, with 11 bases left between them. Germline V gene data show CDR1 as KGHSH and CDR2 as LQKENI. There are 14 residues in the CDR3. The CDR3 coding sequence is TGTGCCAGCTCACCACCGTCAAAGCGGCACGAGCAGTACTTC. This codes for CASSPPSKRHEQYF.

V gene TRBV4-3 combines with J gene TRBJ2-4; TRBD2 is a possible D gene (6 bases). Per the germline V gene, CDR1 is LGHNA and CDR2 is YSLEER. V lost 0 bases, J lost 0 bases, and 9 bases lay in between. This CDR3 region has 16 residues. CDR3 bases: TGCGCCAGCAGCCAAGATCGGGGGAGAGCCAAAAACATTCAGTACTTC. This codes for CASSQDRGRAKNIQYF.

CDR3 DNA sequence: TGTGCCACCAGCAGGGGCGGGGGGCAACTCTACGAGCAGTACTTC. This gives the protein CATSRGGGQLYEQYF. V gene TRBV15 combines with J gene TRBJ2-7; 8 bases are shared with TRBD2. The J segment lost 3 bases and the V segment lost 3 bases, leaving 7 bases of the junction unmatched. Germline V gene sequence: CDR1 LNHNV, CDR2 YYDKDF (reference sequence). The CDR3 has 15 amino acids.

This chain links TRBV11-2 with TRBJ2-7; 10 bases agree with TRBD2. The CDR3 has 14 amino acids. After removal of 3 bases from V and 8 bases from J, the junction contained 7 bases not matched to a gene. In germline, CDR1 is SGHAT, CDR2 FQNNGV. The CDR3 DNA reads TGTGCCAGCAGCTTTGGTACTAGCGGGACACAGCAGTACTTC. This translates into CASSFGTSGTQQYF.